Each of the 20 T cell receptor beta chains below was sequenced from the same sample in a study of neurological immune-mediated disorders. TCRdb reprocessed the 5' RACE reads via MiXCR and lists one record per CDR3 protein. The data contain around 69,000 distinct CDR3 sequences, roughly a tenth of them seen just once; the ten biggest clones take up approximately 9.7%. Sample time point: longitudinal time-point 1 (baseline). Sequencing was done on a sample of PBMCs. The receptor source for this set is a man aged 30 to 45 in good health.

The CDR3 DNA sequence: TGCGCCAGCAGCCAAGGAGATCGACAGGTCAATCAGCCCCAGCATTTT. This gives the protein CASSQGDRQVNQPQHF. The chain employs TRBV4-1 and TRBJ1-5, with a tentative D call TRBD1 (6 bases). Trimming shortened V by 1 base and J by 3 bases, and 13 bases separated the two germline ends. The CDR3 length is 16 residues. Looked up from germline, CDR1 is MGHRA and CDR2 is YSYEKL.

Remarks on this clonotype: Compared with germline, one end of the junction differs, possibly owing to a read error. The rearrangement uses TRBV5-1 and TRBJ2-3; 11 bases align to TRBD2. CDR3 length: 19 residues. CDR1 SGHRS and CDR2 YFSETQ come from the germline V gene. CDR3 bases: TGCGCCAGCAACCCCCCCGGGACTAGCGGATCTAAAAACACAAATACGCAGTATTTT. It yields the protein CASNPPGTSGSKNTNTQYF.

This chain links TRBV3-1 with TRBJ2-7; possible D gene TRBD1, 6 bases. The ends were cut back, 0 bases at V and 4 bases at J, with 10 bases in the middle. Germline V gives CDR1 LGHDT, CDR2 YNNKEL (reference sequence). The CDR3 is made up of 14 amino acids. CDR3 region: CASSQEGDKYEQYF. CDR3 nucleotides: TGTGCCAGCAGCCAAGAAGGGGACAAATACGAGCAGTACTTC.

This clonotype was counted ten times or more. As DNA, the CDR3 is TGCGCCAGCAGCGGGGGGGGGCCGATGAACACTGAAGCTTTCTTT. Amino acid sequence: CASSGGGPMNTEAFF. V and J are TRBV5-1 and TRBJ1-1; D might be TRBD1 (6 bases). This CDR3 has 15 amino acids. Germline CDR1 is SGHRS and CDR2 is YFSETQ. The germline V and J ends were trimmed by 4 bases and 0 bases, with 13 bases remaining between them.

With respect to this clonotype: A read error may account for a junction end that differs from germline. The J gene is TRBJ2-1, the V gene TRBV10-1, with a weak D call TRBD2 (6 bases). This CDR3 is 13 amino acids long. CDR1 is WNHNN and CDR2 is SYGVQD in the germline V gene (reference sequence). CDR3 loop: CAISEVADNDQFF. The CDR3 DNA reads as TGCGCTATCAGTGAAGTAGCGGACAATGACCAGTTCTTC.

This clonotype was counted at least ten times. The genes are TRBV7-9 and TRBJ2-1, with D perhaps matching TRBD2 (6 bases). CDR1 and CDR2 (germline): SEHNR, FQNEAQ (reference sequence). The CDR3 contains 15 residues. With 1 base removed from V and 7 bases from J, the gap between germline ends came to 14 bases. As DNA, the CDR3 is TGTGCCAGCAGCTTAGACAGTCGAGCGGGTAATGAGCAGTTCTTC. Translated: CASSLDSRAGNEQFF.

This clonotype was counted a few times. This sequence joins TRBV28 and TRBJ1-1, with TRBD1 matching 7 bases. The V gene end was trimmed by 5 bases and the J gene end by 1 base; junction bases not matched to a gene: 4. The CDR3 has 14 residues. Germline CDR1 MDHEN, CDR2 SYDVKM. This CDR3 is CASSPTGWNTEAFF. CDR3 sequence (DNA): TGTGCCAGCAGTCCGACAGGGTGGAACACTGAAGCTTTCTTT.

This clonotype was picked up many times. J is TRBJ2-5 and V is TRBV5-1, with no clear D. Trimming cost V 5 bases and J 2 bases, with 7 bases left between them. Per germline, CDR1 SGHRS and CDR2 YFSETQ. The CDR3 contains 12 residues. The DNA of the CDR3 is TGCGCCAGCAGACTGGAGCAAGAGACCCAGTACTTC. Amino acid sequence: CASRLEQETQYF.

At least ten counts were recorded for this clonotype. V gene TRBV29-1 combines with J gene TRBJ2-1, with 8 bases identical to TRBD1. CDR3 length: 15 amino acids. V shed 6 bases, J shed 2 bases, and the junction held 9 bases outside the gene matches. CDR1 and CDR2 (germline): SQVTM, ANQGSEA. The CDR3 sequence is CSVDRTGQTYNEQFF. The DNA of the CDR3 is TGCAGCGTAGACCGGACAGGGCAAACCTACAATGAGCAGTTCTTC.

This clonotype appeared many times. The rearrangement links TRBV20-1 to TRBJ2-2, with a weak D call TRBD1 (6 bases). The CDR3 runs 15 residues. Per germline, CDR1 DFQATT and CDR2 SNEGSKA (reference sequence). Trimming pared 0 bases from V and 2 bases from J, leaving 10 bases between. As DNA, the CDR3 is TGCAGTGCTAGAGATTACAGGGCTAACACCGGGGAGCTGTTTTTT. Protein sequence: CSARDYRANTGELFF.

This clonotype was detected a few times. The gene calls are TRBV6-5 and TRBJ2-7; 8 nucleotides agree with TRBD1. CDR3 length: 17 residues. After removal of 0 bases from V and 2 bases from J, the junction contained 9 bases not matched to a gene. The V gene's germline CDR1 is MNHEY and CDR2 SVGAGI. CDR3: CASSYSISGQVPYEQYF. CDR3 in DNA: TGTGCCAGCAGTTACTCAATCTCGGGACAGGTACCCTACGAGCAGTACTTC.

This clonotype was detected many times. The V and J genes are TRBV6-6 and TRBJ2-7; D remains unclear. The CDR3 is made up of 14 amino acids. Germline loops: CDR1 MNHNY, CDR2 SVGAGI (reference sequence). V shed 0 bases and J shed 6 bases, with 12 bases lying between them. CDR3 in amino acids: CASSYSSGNGEQYF. CDR3 bases: TGTGCCAGCAGTTACTCGTCAGGCAATGGCGAGCAGTACTTC.

This clonotype was observed at least ten times. The DNA of the CDR3 is TGTGCCAGCATAGTGAATTCCTACACAGATACGCAGTATTTT. This sequence encodes CASIVNSYTDTQYF. The rearrangement joins TRBV28 to TRBJ2-3; D call uncertain. Germline loops: CDR1 MDHEN, CDR2 SYDVKM. This CDR3 is built from 14 residues. Trimming cost V 7 bases and J 2 bases, with 13 bases left between them.

This clonotype was counted ten times or more. This chain uses TRBV5-1 with TRBJ2-1, with 8 bases identical to TRBD2. The V and J ends lost 5 bases and 7 bases, in that order; junction bases with no gene match: 11. The CDR3 is made up of 15 amino acids. Germline V CDR1 and CDR2: SGHRS, YFSETQ. The CDR3 reads CASRPGVAGWNEQFF. In DNA, the CDR3 is TGCGCCAGCAGACCCGGGGTAGCGGGATGGAATGAGCAGTTCTTC.

V gene TRBV5-1 combines with J gene TRBJ2-7; TRBD1 matches 8 bases. The CDR3 is 12 amino acids. Looked up from germline, CDR1 is SGHRS and CDR2 is YFSETQ. Germline trimming cut 5 bases from V and 5 bases from J; bases unmatched to any gene: 3. CDR3 residues: CASRLDRDEQYF. In DNA, the CDR3 is TGCGCCAGCAGGCTGGACAGGGACGAGCAGTACTTC. The full variable domain, with the rest looked up from reference TRBV5-1 and TRBJ2-7, is KAGVTQTPRYLIKTRGQQVTLSCSPISGHRSVSWYQQTPGQGLQFLFEYFSETQRNKGNFPGRFSGRQFSNSRSEMNVSTLELGDSALYLCASRLDRDEQYFGPGTRLTVT.

This clonotype was detected many times. The chain carries TRBV27 and TRBJ1-3, with D hard to call. In germline, CDR1 is MNHEY, CDR2 SMNVEV (reference sequence). The CDR3 covers 15 residues. The V end was cut by 3 bases, the J end by 0 bases, with 9 bases between. DNA of the CDR3: TGTGCCAGCAGTTTTACGGCTACCTCTGGAAACACCATATATTTT. Its protein product is CASSFTATSGNTIYF.

Many counts were recorded for this clonotype. This chain joins TRBV12-3 or TRBV12-4 and TRBJ2-7, with a tentative D call TRBD1 (5 bases). The length of the CDR3 is 15 residues. The V end was cut by 2 bases, the J end by 2 bases, with 13 bases between. The CDR3 DNA reads as TGTGCCAGCAGTTTACGTGGCAGGGTAGCCTACGAGCAGTACTTC. As protein: CASSLRGRVAYEQYF.

This clonotype was seen at least ten times. This chain links TRBV7-3 with TRBJ2-6, with D unclear. Deletions cut 5 bases from V and 1 base from J, with 12 bases between. CDR1 is SGHTA and CDR2 is FQGTGA in the germline V gene. There are 16 residues in the CDR3. CDR3 sequence: CASSTTPVSGANVLTF. The DNA of the CDR3 is TGTGCCAGCAGCACAACCCCAGTTTCTGGGGCCAACGTCCTGACTTTC.

This clonotype was detected many times. V gene TRBV5-1 combines with J gene TRBJ2-7; D may be TRBD2 (7 bases). V lost 0 bases and J 3 bases, leaving 10 bases between the germline ends. This CDR3 has 14 amino acids. The germline V gene has CDR1 SGHRS and CDR2 YFSETQ. This chain's CDR3 is CASSLEGGDYEQYF. The CDR3 bases are TGCGCCAGCAGCTTGGAGGGGGGGGACTACGAGCAGTACTTC.

This clonotype was seen at least ten times. The V and J genes are TRBV20-1 and TRBJ1-6, with unresolved D. Germline-derived CDR1 and CDR2 are DFQATT and SNEGSKA (reference sequence). This CDR3 is built from 13 residues. Trimming shortened V by 3 bases and J by 6 bases, and 9 bases separated the two germline ends. The CDR3 reads CSASPAPNSPLHF. DNA of the CDR3: TGCAGTGCTAGTCCCGCCCCTAATTCACCCCTCCACTTT.